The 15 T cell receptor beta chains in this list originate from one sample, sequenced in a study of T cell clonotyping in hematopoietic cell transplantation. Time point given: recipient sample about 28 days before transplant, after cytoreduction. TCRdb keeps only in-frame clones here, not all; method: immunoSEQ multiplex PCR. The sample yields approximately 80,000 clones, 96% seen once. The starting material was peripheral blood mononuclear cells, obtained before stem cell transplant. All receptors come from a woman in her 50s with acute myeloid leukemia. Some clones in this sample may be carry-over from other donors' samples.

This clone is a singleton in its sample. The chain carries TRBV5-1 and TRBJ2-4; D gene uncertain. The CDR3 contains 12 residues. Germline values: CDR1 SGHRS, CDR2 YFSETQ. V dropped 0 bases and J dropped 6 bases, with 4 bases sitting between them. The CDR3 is CASSLAGNIQYF. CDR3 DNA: TGCGCCAGCAGCTTGGCGGGAAACATTCAGTACTTC.

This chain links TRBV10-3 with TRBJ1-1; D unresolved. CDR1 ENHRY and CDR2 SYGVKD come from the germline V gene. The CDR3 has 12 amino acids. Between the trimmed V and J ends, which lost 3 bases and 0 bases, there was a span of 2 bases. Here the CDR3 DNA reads TGTGCCATCAGTGATCTGAACACTGAAGCTTTCTTT. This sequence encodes CAISDLNTEAFF.

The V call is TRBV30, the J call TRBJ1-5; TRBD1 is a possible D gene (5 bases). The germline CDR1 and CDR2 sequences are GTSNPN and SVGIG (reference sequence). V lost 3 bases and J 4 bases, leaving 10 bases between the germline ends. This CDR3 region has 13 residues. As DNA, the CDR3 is TGTGCCTGGAGGGGGCAGCAAAATCAGCCCCAGCATTTT. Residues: CAWRGQQNQPQHF.

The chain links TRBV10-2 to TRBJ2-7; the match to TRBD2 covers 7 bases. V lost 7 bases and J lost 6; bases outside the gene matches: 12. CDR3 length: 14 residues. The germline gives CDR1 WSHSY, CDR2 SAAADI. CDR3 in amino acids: CASNPSASGGEQYF. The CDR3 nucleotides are TGCGCCAGCAATCCTAGCGCTTCGGGGGGCGAGCAGTACTTC.

CDR3 region: CASSFNMNTEAFF. CDR3 bases: TGTGCCAGCAGCTTTAATATGAACACTGAAGCTTTCTTT. The V gene is TRBV7-3, the J gene TRBJ1-1; no clear D gene. V lost 3 bases and J lost 0, with 5 bases in between. Looked up from germline, CDR1 is SGHTA and CDR2 is FQGTGA. This CDR3 is 13 amino acids long.

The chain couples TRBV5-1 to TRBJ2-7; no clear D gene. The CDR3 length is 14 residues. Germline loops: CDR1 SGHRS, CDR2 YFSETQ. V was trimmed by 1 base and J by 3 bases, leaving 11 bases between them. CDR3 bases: TGCGCCAGCAGCTTGACAGTAACCGACTACGAGCAGTACTTC. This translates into CASSLTVTDYEQYF.

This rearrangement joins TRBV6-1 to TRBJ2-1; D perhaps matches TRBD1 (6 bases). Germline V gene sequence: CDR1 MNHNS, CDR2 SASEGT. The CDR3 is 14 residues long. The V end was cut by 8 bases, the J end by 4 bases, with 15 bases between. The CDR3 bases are TGTGCCAGCCTCCCGGGACATCAATACAATGAGCAGTTCTTC. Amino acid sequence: CASLPGHQYNEQFF.

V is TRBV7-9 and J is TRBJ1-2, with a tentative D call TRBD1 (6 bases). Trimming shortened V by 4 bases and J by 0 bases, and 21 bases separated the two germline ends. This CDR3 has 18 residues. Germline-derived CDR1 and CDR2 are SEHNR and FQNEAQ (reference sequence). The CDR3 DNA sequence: TGTGCCAGCAGCTCCTTGGACAGTTACACAGTTGCTAACTATGGCTACACCTTC. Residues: CASSSLDSYTVANYGYTF.

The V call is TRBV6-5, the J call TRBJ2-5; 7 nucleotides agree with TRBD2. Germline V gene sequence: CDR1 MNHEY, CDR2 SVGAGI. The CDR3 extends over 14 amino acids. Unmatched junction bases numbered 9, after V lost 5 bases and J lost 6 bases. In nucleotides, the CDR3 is TGTGCCAGCAGTCCATCGGGGGGTTCGAAGACCCAGTACTTC. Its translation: CASSPSGGSKTQYF.

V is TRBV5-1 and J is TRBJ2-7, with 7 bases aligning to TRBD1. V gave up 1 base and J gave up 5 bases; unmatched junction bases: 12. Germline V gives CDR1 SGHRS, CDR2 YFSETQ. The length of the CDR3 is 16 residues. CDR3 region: CASSLTWDRAPNEQYF. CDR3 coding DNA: TGCGCCAGCAGCTTGACCTGGGACAGAGCCCCCAACGAGCAGTACTTC. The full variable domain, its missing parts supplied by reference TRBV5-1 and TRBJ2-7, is KAGVTQTPRYLIKTRGQQVTLSCSPISGHRSVSWYQQTPGQGLQFLFEYFSETQRNKGNFPGRFSGRQFSNSRSEMNVSTLELGDSALYLCASSLTWDRAPNEQYFGPGTRLTVT.

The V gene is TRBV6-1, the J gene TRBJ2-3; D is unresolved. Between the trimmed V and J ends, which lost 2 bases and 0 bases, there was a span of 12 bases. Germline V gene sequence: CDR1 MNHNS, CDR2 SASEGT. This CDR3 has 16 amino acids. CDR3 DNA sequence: TGTGCCAGCAGTGAAAAGATAGCAACTAGCACAGATACGCAGTATTTT. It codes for CASSEKIATSTDTQYF.

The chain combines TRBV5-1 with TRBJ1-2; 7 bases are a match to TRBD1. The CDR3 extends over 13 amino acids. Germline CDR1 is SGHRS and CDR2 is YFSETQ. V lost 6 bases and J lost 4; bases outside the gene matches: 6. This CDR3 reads CASKSRQGYGYTF. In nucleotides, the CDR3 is TGCGCCAGCAAATCCAGACAGGGCTATGGCTACACCTTC.

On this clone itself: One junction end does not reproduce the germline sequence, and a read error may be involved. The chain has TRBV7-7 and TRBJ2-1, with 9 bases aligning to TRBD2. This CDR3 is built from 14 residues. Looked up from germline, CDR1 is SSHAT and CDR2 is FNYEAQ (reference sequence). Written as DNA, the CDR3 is TGTGCTAGCAGCTTCGGGCGGGAGGGTAATGAGCAGTTCTTC. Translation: CASSFGREGNEQFF.

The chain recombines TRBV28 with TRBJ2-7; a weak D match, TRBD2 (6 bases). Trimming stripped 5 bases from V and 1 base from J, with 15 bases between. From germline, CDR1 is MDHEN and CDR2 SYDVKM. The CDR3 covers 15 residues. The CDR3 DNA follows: TGTGCCAGCAGTCCCGGGACTCCCACTTCCTACGAGCAGTACTTC. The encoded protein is CASSPGTPTSYEQYF.

The CDR3 DNA is TGTGCCAGCAGCTCCTTCGGACAGGGTCAAGAGACCCAGTACTTC. Translation: CASSSFGQGQETQYF. The V call is TRBV7-6, the J call TRBJ2-5; 8 bases map to TRBD1. CDR1 and CDR2 (germline): SGHVS, FNYEAQ. This CDR3 comprises 15 residues. V shed 4 bases, J shed 2 bases, and the junction held 6 bases outside the gene matches.